These 19 T cell receptor beta chains originate from one sample sequenced in a study of radiotherapy plus CTLA-4 blockade in lung cancer. Sequencing was performed with immunoSEQ multiplex PCR; in TCRdb, only in-frame clones are kept and a portion is missing. This table holds fewer than 95,000 clones, around 82% found once. This material consisted of peripheral blood, taken from a patient treated with radiotherapy plus ipilimumab. The receptors originated from a human donor with non-small cell lung cancer who had stable disease on radiotherapy plus ipilimumab.

This chain connects TRBV10-1 to TRBJ2-3; D perhaps matches TRBD2 (6 bases). Germline CDR1 reads WNHNN; CDR2 reads SYGVQD (reference sequence). The germline V and J ends were trimmed by 9 bases and 2 bases, with 21 bases remaining between them. CDR3 size: 16 residues. In nucleotides, the CDR3 is TGCGCCAGTCCTGAGGGGCCGGGAGACTTCACAGATACGCAGTATTTT. It encodes CASPEGPGDFTDTQYF.

The chain has TRBV7-2 and TRBJ2-5; 11 bases match TRBD1. The length of the CDR3 is 16 residues. J was trimmed by 1 base and V by 5 bases; bases with no gene match: 6. Germline CDR1 SGHTA, CDR2 FQGNSA. CDR3 sequence (DNA): TGTGCCAGCAGCACCGGGGACAGGGGGTCCCAAGAGACCCAGTACTTC. Protein sequence: CASSTGDRGSQETQYF.

V and J are TRBV2 and TRBJ1-1; perhaps TRBD1 as D (6 bases). V was cut by 10 bases and J by 5 bases, with 14 bases left in between. From germline, CDR1 is SNHLY and CDR2 FYNNEI. CDR3 length equals 12 residues. For the CDR3, the DNA is TGTGCCACCTACAGGGTATTAACTGAAGCTTTCTTT. Its protein product is CATYRVLTEAFF.

The chain recombines TRBV18 with TRBJ1-1; D might be TRBD1 (5 bases). Trimming removed 2 bases at V and 5 bases at J, with 12 bases between. Germline V gives CDR1 KGHSH, CDR2 LQKENI. The CDR3 runs 14 residues. This CDR3 reads CASSPGASGTEAFF. The CDR3 DNA sequence: TGTGCCAGCTCACCAGGGGCTAGTGGGACTGAAGCTTTCTTT.

The chain employs TRBV7-8 and TRBJ1-1; D uncertain. The CDR3 covers 13 residues. CDR1 is SGHVS and CDR2 is FQNEAQ in the germline V gene. V shed 3 bases and J shed 2 bases, with 7 bases lying between them. The CDR3 spells CASSFGRNTEAFF. The CDR3 nucleotides are TGTGCCAGCAGCTTCGGACGTAACACTGAAGCTTTCTTT.

The chain uses TRBV28 and TRBJ2-5; either TRBD1 or TRBD2 may fit D (5 bases each). The V and J ends lost 5 bases and 6 bases respectively, with 22 bases between them. The CDR3 covers 16 residues. Germline CDR1 reads MDHEN; CDR2 reads SYDVKM. CDR3 in DNA: TGTGCCAGCAGTCTAACCCGGGACGGGTGGATGAAGACCCAGTACTTC. Protein: CASSLTRDGWMKTQYF.

The CDR3 reads CASSEYTQETQYF. CDR3 bases: TGTGCCAGCAGTGAATATACCCAAGAGACCCAGTACTTC. The V and J genes are TRBV25-1 and TRBJ2-7; D gene uncertain. The J call is uncertain, as TRBJ2-5 better fits the DNA end. Germline lookup yields CDR1 MGHDK and CDR2 SYGVNS. The length of the CDR3 is 13 residues.

The chain joins TRBV6-1 to TRBJ1-5; D is unclear. Looked up from germline, CDR1 is MNHNS and CDR2 is SASEGT. The V and J ends lost 6 bases and 4 bases respectively, with 10 bases between them. The CDR3 length is 13 residues. The CDR3 nucleotides read TGTGCCAGCAGCGAGGGCTGGAATCAGCCCCAGCATTTT. Amino acids: CASSEGWNQPQHF.

The genes are TRBV6-1 and TRBJ1-1; D is unclear. This CDR3 is 13 amino acids long. The V end lost 3 bases, the J end lost 1 base, and 6 bases lay between the germline ends. Per germline, CDR1 MNHNS and CDR2 SASEGT. CDR3 loop: CASSDFTNTEAFF. For the CDR3, the DNA is TGTGCCAGCAGTGACTTTACGAACACTGAAGCTTTCTTT.

This clone has just one count. V gene TRBV28 combines with J gene TRBJ1-5; weak D call: TRBD1 (6 bases). Per the germline V gene, CDR1 is MDHEN and CDR2 is SYDVKM. CDR3 length: 13 residues. V lost 8 bases to trimming and J lost 2 bases, with 10 bases between them. The CDR3 region has the DNA TGTGCCAGCGGAGGGGGGGGCAATCAGCCCCAGCATTTT. It translates to CASGGGGNQPQHF.

CDR3 protein: CASSTRTSGIPGELFF. CDR3 DNA sequence: TGTGCCAGCAGCACCCGGACTAGCGGGATCCCCGGGGAGCTGTTTTTT. V gene TRBV11-3 combines with J gene TRBJ2-2, with 12 bases matching TRBD2. Germline V gene data show CDR1 as SGHNT and CDR2 as YENEEA. The V segment lost 5 bases and the J segment 6 bases; nucleotides outside the gene matches: 7. This CDR3 has 16 residues.

The V gene is TRBV9, the J gene TRBJ2-4, with D unclear. Germline assignment: CDR1 SGDLS and CDR2 YYNGEE. This CDR3 is 15 amino acids long. V lost 3 bases and J lost 5, with 15 bases in between. CDR3 DNA: TGTGCCAGCAGCGGCGTGGGGATTACCCAAAACATTCAGTACTTC. As protein: CASSGVGITQNIQYF.

This chain connects TRBV18 to TRBJ2-3, with 7 bases that match TRBD1. CDR3 size: 15 residues. Germline CDR1 reads KGHSH; CDR2 reads LQKENI. The junction had 5 bases not matched to a gene; V was cut back by 4 bases and J by 1 base. The CDR3, as DNA: TGTGCCAGCTCACAAAGACAGGGAGGCACAGATACGCAGTATTTT. Amino acid sequence: CASSQRQGGTDTQYF.

This clone was seen a handful of times. This chain joins TRBV6-6 and TRBJ1-5; D not certain. CDR1 and CDR2 from the germline V gene are MNHNY and SVGAGI (reference sequence). This CDR3 spans 12 amino acids. The V gene lost 6 bases and the J gene lost 3 bases, with 6 bases spanning the gap. The CDR3 spells CASSNYNQPQHF. The CDR3 nucleotides read TGTGCCAGCAGCAATTACAATCAGCCCCAGCATTTT.

V is TRBV10-2 and J is TRBJ2-1; D call uncertain. With 5 bases removed from V and 7 bases from J, the gap between germline ends came to 6 bases. The CDR3 runs to 11 residues. Per the germline V gene, CDR1 is WSHSY and CDR2 is SAAADI. CDR3 in DNA: TGCGCCAGCAGTCCCCAGAATGAGCAGTTCTTC. Translation: CASSPQNEQFF.

The chain couples TRBV6-1 to TRBJ2-5; 9 bases are shared with TRBD1. Germline V gives CDR1 MNHNS, CDR2 SASEGT. The CDR3 contains 15 residues. V dropped 6 bases and J dropped 1; count of bases not matched to a gene: 6. CDR3 DNA sequence: TGTGCCAGCAGCCCGGGACAGGGCCGCCAAGAGACCCAGTACTTC. Protein sequence: CASSPGQGRQETQYF.

The chain employs TRBV7-8 and TRBJ1-5; no firm D call. Deletions cut 2 bases from V and 4 bases from J, with 12 bases between. Germline values: CDR1 SGHVS, CDR2 FQNEAQ. There are 15 residues in the CDR3. The CDR3 DNA sequence: TGTGCCAGCAGCTTACTGGGGAACCCTAATCAGCCCCAGCATTTT. Residues: CASSLLGNPNQPQHF.

The gene calls are TRBV6-6 and TRBJ1-6; 7 positions agree with TRBD1. This CDR3 is 14 amino acids long. The germline CDR1 and CDR2 sequences are MNHNY and SVGAGI (reference sequence). The V gene end was trimmed by 4 bases and the J gene end by 7 bases; junction bases not matched to a gene: 4. The CDR3 region has the DNA TGTGCCAGCAGTTCGGAGACAGGGAATTCACCCCTCCACTTT. Translating gives CASSSETGNSPLHF.

The CDR3 region is CASGTRTGMNTEAFF. The CDR3 nucleotides read TGCGCCAGCGGTACAAGGACCGGGATGAACACTGAAGCTTTCTTT. The chain recombines TRBV5-1 with TRBJ1-1, with D uncertain. The V end was cut by 7 bases, the J end by 0 bases, with 16 bases between. Germline lookup yields CDR1 SGHRS and CDR2 YFSETQ. The CDR3 consists of 15 residues.